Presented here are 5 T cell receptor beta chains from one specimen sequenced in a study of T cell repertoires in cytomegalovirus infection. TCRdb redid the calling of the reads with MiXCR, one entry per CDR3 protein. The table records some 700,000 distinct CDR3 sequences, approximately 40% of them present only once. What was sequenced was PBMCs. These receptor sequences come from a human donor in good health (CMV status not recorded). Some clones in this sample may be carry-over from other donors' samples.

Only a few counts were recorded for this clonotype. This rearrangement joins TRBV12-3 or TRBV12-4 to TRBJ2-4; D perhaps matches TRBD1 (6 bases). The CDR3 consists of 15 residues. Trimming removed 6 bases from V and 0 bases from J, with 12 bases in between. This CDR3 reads CASSRWGQAKNIQYF. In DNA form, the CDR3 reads TGTGCCAGCAGCCGTTGGGGGCAAGCCAAAAACATTCAGTACTTC.

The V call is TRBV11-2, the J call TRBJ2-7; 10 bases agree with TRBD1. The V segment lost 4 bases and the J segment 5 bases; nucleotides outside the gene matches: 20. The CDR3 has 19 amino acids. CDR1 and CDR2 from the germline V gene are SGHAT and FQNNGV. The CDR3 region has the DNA TGTGCCAGCAGCTCGCGGACAGGGGGTCACCTAGGGGCTACGAACGAGCAGTACTTC. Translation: CASSSRTGGHLGATNEQYF.

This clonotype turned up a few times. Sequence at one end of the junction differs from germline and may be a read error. The DNA of the CDR3 is TGTGCTAGCAGCGGAATTCAGGGGGGAGCCGGGGAGCTGTTTTTT. Translating it yields CASSGIQGGAGELFF. The chain carries TRBV7-7 and TRBJ2-2, with D tentatively TRBD1 (7 bases). This CDR3 spans 15 amino acids. Germline V gene lookup returns CDR1 SSHAT and CDR2 FNYEAQ (reference sequence). The entire variable domain, with the rest obtained from reference TRBV7-7 and TRBJ2-2, is as follows: GAGVSQSPRYKVTKRGQDVTLRCDPISSHATLYWYQQALGQGPEFLTYFNYEAQPDKSGLPSDRFSAERPEGSISTLTIQRTEQRDSAMYRCASSGIQGGAGELFFGEGSRLTVL.

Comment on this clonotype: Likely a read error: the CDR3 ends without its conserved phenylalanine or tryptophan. The CDR3 DNA follows: TGTGCCAGCGGCGGGGGGGCGACCTACGAGCAGTACTTA. Its translation is CASGGGATYEQYL. This sequence joins TRBV12-3 or TRBV12-4 and TRBJ2-7; 9 nucleotides match TRBD2. CDR3 length equals 13 residues. Trimming took 8 bases from V and 2 from J; bases not matched to a gene: 4.

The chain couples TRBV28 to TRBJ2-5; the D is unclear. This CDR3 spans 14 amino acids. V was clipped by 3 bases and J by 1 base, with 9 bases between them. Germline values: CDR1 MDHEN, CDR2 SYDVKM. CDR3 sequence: CASSFGFVQETQYF. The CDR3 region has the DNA TGTGCCAGCAGTTTTGGGTTTGTCCAAGAGACCCAGTACTTC.